The 18 T cell receptor beta chains reported below all come from one sample, sequenced in a study of blood T cells in healthy people across ages. The use of a sample-barcoded 5' primer and a J-beta primer mix characterized a second PCR of roughly 7 to 12 cycles. TCRdb used MiXCR to reprocess the 5' RACE reads, holding one entry per CDR3 protein. The sample includes approximately 2,000,000 distinct CDR3 sequences, approximately 39% of them seen just once. The sequenced sample consisted of blood. The origin of the receptors is a human donor in good health.

This sequence joins TRBV7-2 and TRBJ1-5; D not resolved. The CDR3 is made up of 13 amino acids. Trimming removed 2 bases at V and 5 bases at J, with 7 bases between. Germline CDR1 and CDR2: SGHTA and FQGNSA. The CDR3 nucleotides are TGTGCCAGCAGCTTACACCCCGATCAGCCCCAGCATTTT. This codes for CASSLHPDQPQHF.

CDR3 residues: CAIRRTGDYEQYF. The CDR3 region has the DNA TGTGCCATCAGGAGGACAGGGGACTACGAGCAGTACTTC. This chain joins TRBV10-3 and TRBJ2-7; 9 bases match TRBD1. This CDR3 has 13 amino acids. J gave up 3 bases and V 6 bases, and 3 bases lay outside the gene matches. Germline loops: CDR1 ENHRY, CDR2 SYGVKD.

Note on this clonotype: A much larger clone differs from this one at a single base, so this may be a read error. The V call is TRBV20-1, the J call TRBJ2-1; D not resolved. Germline values: CDR1 DFQATT, CDR2 SNEGSKA (reference sequence). Trimming pared 5 bases from V and 10 bases from J, leaving 18 bases between. CDR3 length: 13 residues. The CDR3 DNA reads TGCAGTGCTGTTTTTTCCCTTAGCTACGAGCAGTTCTTC. It encodes CSAVFSLSYEQFF.

In this sample, this clonotype turned up many times. The chain recombines TRBV6-2 or TRBV6-3 with TRBJ1-2; 7 bases map to TRBD1. CDR3 size: 16 residues. V lost 7 bases and J lost 4; bases outside the gene matches: 15. The germline CDR1 and CDR2 sequences are MNHEY and SVGEGT. Here the CDR3 reads CASKELGTEYIYGYTF. The CDR3 nucleotides read TGTGCCAGCAAGGAGTTGGGGACAGAGTATATCTATGGCTACACCTTC.

This rearrangement joins TRBV7-2 to TRBJ2-7; no firm D call. V was clipped by 5 bases and J by 2 bases, with 13 bases between them. Germline V gene lookup returns CDR1 SGHTA and CDR2 FQGNSA. This CDR3 contains 14 residues. CDR3 loop: CASSPGRSPYEQYF. For the CDR3, the DNA is TGTGCCAGCAGCCCCGGACGGAGCCCCTACGAGCAGTACTTC.

V is TRBV7-3 and J is TRBJ1-2, with 9 positions matching TRBD1. Germline V lookup: CDR1 SGHTA, CDR2 FQGTGA. The CDR3 sequence is 18 residues long. V lost 0 bases and J lost 5; bases outside the gene matches: 13. CDR3 nucleotide sequence: TGTGCCAGCAGCTTAACCCCCTCGGGGACAGGGAAGAAGTATGGCTACACCTTC. Translation: CASSLTPSGTGKKYGYTF.

Only a few counts were recorded for this clonotype. The CDR3 region has the DNA TGTGCCAGCAGCGTAGGCCAGGGGGCCGAGCAGTACTTC. Translating gives CASSVGQGAEQYF. The chain uses TRBV9 and TRBJ2-4; the match to TRBD1 covers 8 bases. The DNA matches TRBJ2-7 better at its end, which makes the J call doubtful. The CDR3 is 13 residues long. Germline V gives CDR1 SGDLS, CDR2 YYNGEE.

The J gene is TRBJ1-1, the V gene TRBV29-1, with D possibly matching TRBD1 (5 bases). The CDR3 loop spans 13 amino acids. Germline CDR1 is SQVTM and CDR2 is ANQGSEA. Deletions cut 6 bases from V and 3 bases from J, with 14 bases between. The CDR3 DNA reads TGCAGCGTCGGGAGTGGGGGGGACACTGAAGCTTTCTTT. It yields the protein CSVGSGGDTEAFF.

The chain employs TRBV20-1 and TRBJ2-7, with D possibly being TRBD1 or TRBD2 (6 bases each). Looked up from germline, CDR1 is DFQATT and CDR2 is SNEGSKA (reference sequence). V shed 3 bases and J shed 4 bases, with 22 bases lying between them. The CDR3 is 16 residues long. The CDR3 DNA sequence: TGCAGTGCTAGTTCATTTCAATTAGGGGGGACATACGAGCAGTACTTC. Translated: CSASSFQLGGTYEQYF.

This rearrangement joins TRBV12-3 or TRBV12-4 to TRBJ1-3; TRBD1 might be the D (5 bases). The ends were cut back, 4 bases at V and 4 bases at J, with 14 bases in the middle. The CDR3 is 15 residues long. CDR3 bases: TGTGCCAGCAGTTCGTACAGGAGGGTGGGAAACACCATATATTTT. This codes for CASSSYRRVGNTIYF.

This chain uses TRBV7-2 with TRBJ2-3, with 7 positions matching TRBD1. With V trimmed by 3 bases and J by 4 bases, 10 bases remained unmatched. The CDR3 is 16 residues long. Germline assignment: CDR1 SGHTA and CDR2 FQGNSA. The CDR3, as DNA: TGTGCCAGCAGCTTGGGACAGTCTATGAGCTCAGATACGCAGTATTTT. This codes for CASSLGQSMSSDTQYF.

The CDR3 DNA sequence: TGTGCCAGCAGTCCCCCGACAGGGACGAACGCCGAAGCTTTCTTT. It codes for CASSPPTGTNAEAFF. The chain uses TRBV28 and TRBJ1-1; the match to TRBD1 covers 7 bases. This CDR3 spans 15 amino acids. The V gene's germline CDR1 is MDHEN and CDR2 SYDVKM. The J segment lost 8 bases and the V segment lost 5 bases, leaving 14 bases of the junction unmatched. The whole variable domain, remainder taken from reference TRBV28 and TRBJ1-1, is DVKVTQSSRYLVKRTGEKVFLECVQDMDHENMFWYRQDPGLGLRLIYFSYDVKMKEKGDIPEGYSVSREKKERFSLILESASTNQTSMYLCASSPPTGTNAEAFFGQGTRLTVV.

V gene TRBV7-9 combines with J gene TRBJ2-1; D may correspond to TRBD1 or TRBD2 (5 bases each). This CDR3 is 13 amino acids long. V lost 5 bases, J lost 8 bases, and 13 bases lay in between. The germline V gene has CDR1 SEHNR and CDR2 FQNEAQ (reference sequence). The DNA for the CDR3 is TGTGCCAGCAGCGAACCGGGGCTGGATGAGCAGTTCTTC. It specifies CASSEPGLDEQFF.

This clonotype was seen once. The V gene is TRBV15, the J gene TRBJ1-2, with 7 bases that match TRBD1. The CDR3 covers 17 residues. After removal of 3 bases from V and 4 bases from J, the junction contained 14 bases not matched to a gene. Germline CDR1 LNHNV, CDR2 YYDKDF (reference sequence). DNA of the CDR3: TGTGCCACCAGCAGTCTCCCTCGGGGGGACAGAACCTATGGCTACACCTTC. Its protein product is CATSSLPRGDRTYGYTF.

This clonotype was seen a few times. The genes are TRBV20-1 and TRBJ2-7; D tentatively reads TRBD1 or TRBD2 (5 bases each). Between the trimmed V and J ends, which lost 3 bases and 2 bases, there was a span of 11 bases. Germline CDR1 is DFQATT and CDR2 is SNEGSKA (reference sequence). The CDR3 is 13 amino acids. The CDR3 DNA sequence: TGCAGTGCTAGCGATGGGGGAACCTACGAGCAGTACTTC. Its translation is CSASDGGTYEQYF.

DNA for the CDR3: TGTGCCAGCAGATTAATACAGGGGGAGACCCAGTACTTC. It codes for CASRLIQGETQYF. This rearrangement joins TRBV27 to TRBJ2-5, with TRBD1 matching 7 bases. V lost 6 bases to trimming and J lost 5 bases; unmatched junction nucleotides: 6. Germline values: CDR1 MNHEY, CDR2 SMNVEV (reference sequence). CDR3 length: 13 residues.

CDR3 residues: CASSPTQGRNYGYTF. The DNA of the CDR3 is TGTGCCAGCTCACCTACACAGGGGCGGAACTATGGCTACACCTTC. The chain employs TRBV18 and TRBJ1-2; the match to TRBD1 covers 7 bases. Germline values: CDR1 KGHSH, CDR2 LQKENI. This CDR3 is 15 amino acids long. V trimming: 3 bases; J trimming: 2 bases; junction bases outside the gene matches: 6.

The chain has TRBV4-2 and TRBJ2-1; D gene uncertain. The CDR3 consists of 14 residues. V lost 0 bases and J lost 8, with 11 bases in between. The germline gives CDR1 LGHNA, CDR2 YNFKEQ. CDR3 region: CASSQELDSHEQFF. In DNA form, the CDR3 reads TGTGCCAGCAGCCAAGAATTAGATTCCCATGAGCAGTTCTTC.